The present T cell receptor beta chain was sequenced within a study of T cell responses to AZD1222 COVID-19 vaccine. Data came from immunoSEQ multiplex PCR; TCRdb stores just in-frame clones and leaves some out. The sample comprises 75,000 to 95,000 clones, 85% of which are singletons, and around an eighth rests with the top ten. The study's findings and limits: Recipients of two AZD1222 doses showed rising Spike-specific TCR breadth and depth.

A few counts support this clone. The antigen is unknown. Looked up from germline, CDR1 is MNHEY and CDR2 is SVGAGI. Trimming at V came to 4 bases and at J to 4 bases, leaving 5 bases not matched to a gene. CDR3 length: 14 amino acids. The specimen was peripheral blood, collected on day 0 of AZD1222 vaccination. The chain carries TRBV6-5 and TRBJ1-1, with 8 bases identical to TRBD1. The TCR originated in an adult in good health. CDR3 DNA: TGTGCCAGCAGTTCAGCAGGGGGCCTCACTGAAGCTTTCTTT. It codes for CASSSAGGLTEAFF.